The 16 T cell receptor beta chains listed next were all sequenced from one sample in a study of blood T cell repertoires in COVID-19 (TCRdb year 2020). Libraries came from the immunoSEQ multiplex PCR assay. TCRdb holds this immuneACCESS table with in-frame rearrangements only. Some clones are missing; in checked studies, unresolved V genes explain under half, and the rest has no known cause. The sample yields 200,000 or so clones; approximately 90% were counted once. The top ten constitute around 3.5% of the sample. The sample taken for sequencing was PBMCs or T cells enriched from blood (not recorded which). Receptors were obtained from a woman aged 40 to 50 with acute COVID-19.

The chain joins TRBV13 to TRBJ2-7, with TRBD1 identical over 10 bases. V dropped 5 bases and J dropped 1; count of bases not matched to a gene: 8. CDR3 length equals 16 residues. Germline V gene data show CDR1 as PRHDT and CDR2 as FYEKMQ (reference sequence). CDR3 bases: TGTGCCAGCAGCACCCCGGGACAGGGGAGATCCTACGAGCAGTACTTC. This encodes CASSTPGQGRSYEQYF.

The DNA for the CDR3 is TGTGCCAGCAGTCCATACCCTAGCGGGAAGAACACCGGGGAGCTGTTTTTT. Amino acid sequence: CASSPYPSGKNTGELFF. The chain employs TRBV9 and TRBJ2-2; 9 bases line up with TRBD2. This CDR3 is 17 amino acids long. CDR1 and CDR2 (germline): SGDLS, YYNGEE. V trimming: 5 bases; J trimming: 1 base; junction bases outside the gene matches: 9.

This chain joins TRBV15 and TRBJ2-5, with D possibly TRBD2 on 6 matching bases. V was pared by 5 bases and J by 2 bases, with 21 bases between. The germline CDR1 and CDR2 sequences are LNHNV and YYDKDF (reference sequence). This CDR3 has 17 amino acids. The DNA of the CDR3 is TGTGCCACCAGCCTTCGCGGAGGGGCAGGGTGGCAAGAGACCCAGTACTTC. Its protein product is CATSLRGGAGWQETQYF.

The chain recombines TRBV24-1 with TRBJ2-5; tentative D call: TRBD2 (6 bases). The germline V gene has CDR1 KGHDR and CDR2 SFDVKD. The V and J ends lost 5 bases and 5 bases respectively, with 17 bases between them. The length of the CDR3 is 15 residues. The CDR3: CATSVRSDGGETQYF. CDR3 in DNA: TGTGCCACCAGTGTGCGATCTGATGGGGGGGAGACCCAGTACTTC.

This rearrangement joins TRBV7-2 to TRBJ1-4, with TRBD1 identical over 7 bases. The CDR3 totals 15 residues. The germline V gene encodes CDR1 SGHTA and CDR2 FQGNSA. The J segment lost 4 bases and the V segment lost 5 bases, leaving 7 bases of the junction unmatched. CDR3 sequence: CASSAYRGLNEKLFF. The CDR3 region has the DNA TGTGCCAGCAGCGCCTACAGGGGACTTAATGAAAAACTGTTTTTT.

A remark on this clone: The junction does not match germline at one end; this may be a read error. The chain uses TRBV3-1 (or the pseudogene TRBV3-2) and TRBJ1-2, with TRBD1 as a possible D gene (6 bases). The CDR3 totals 14 residues. Germline CDR1 is LGHDT and CDR2 is YNNKEL (reference sequence). The chain's CDR3 is CASTQNRGGYGYTF. The CDR3 DNA is TGTGCCAGCACCCAAAATAGAGGGGGCTATGGCTACACCTTC.

The rearrangement links TRBV15 to TRBJ2-7, with 8 bases identical to TRBD2. Germline-derived CDR1 and CDR2 are LNHNV and YYDKDF (reference sequence). With 4 bases clipped from V and 3 bases from J, the junction kept 8 bases outside the gene matches. The CDR3 runs to 15 residues. The DNA for the CDR3 is TGTGCCACCAGCATTCTGACGGGGGGGCACTACGAGCAGTACTTC. It codes for CATSILTGGHYEQYF.

The chain carries TRBV14 and TRBJ1-1, with 9 bases identical to TRBD1. This CDR3 is 14 amino acids long. After removal of 3 bases from V and 11 bases from J, the junction contained 10 bases not matched to a gene. Looked up from germline, CDR1 is SGHDN and CDR2 is FVKESK. The CDR3 loop reads CASSHRGQGVGAFF. The DNA of the CDR3 is TGTGCCAGCAGCCACCGGGGACAGGGCGTTGGGGCTTTCTTT.

This clone was picked up a small number of times. The chain links TRBV18 to TRBJ1-1; possibly TRBD1 for D (6 bases). The CDR3 covers 17 residues. V was cut by 3 bases and J by 11 bases, with 28 bases left in between. In germline, CDR1 is KGHSH, CDR2 LQKENI. The CDR3 here is CASSPRDTGFRAPEAFF. The CDR3 bases are TGTGCCAGCTCACCCCGCGATACAGGGTTCCGAGCCCCGGAGGCTTTCTTT.

The V and J genes are TRBV6-2 or TRBV6-3 and TRBJ1-2; D unclear. V was pared by 0 bases and J by 7 bases, with 12 bases between. The CDR3 covers 14 residues. Germline V gives CDR1 MNHEY, CDR2 SVGEGT. The CDR3 region has the DNA TGTGCCAGCAGTTACTCACTAATGAGGATTGGCTACACCTTC. The encoded protein is CASSYSLMRIGYTF.

The V call is TRBV7-3, the J call TRBJ2-2; perhaps TRBD1 as D (5 bases). The germline V and J ends were trimmed by 5 bases and 5 bases, with 9 bases remaining between them. Germline V gene lookup returns CDR1 SGHTA and CDR2 FQGTGA. The CDR3 consists of 13 residues. The DNA for the CDR3 is TGTGCCAGCAGCCTGACAGTAACCGGGGAGCTGTTTTTT. It yields the protein CASSLTVTGELFF.

V usage is TRBV30 and J usage is TRBJ1-6, with a weak D call TRBD1 (6 bases). Germline V gene sequence: CDR1 GTSNPN, CDR2 SVGIG (reference sequence). This CDR3 comprises 16 residues. The V end was cut by 0 bases, the J end by 6 bases, with 15 bases between. CDR3 bases: TGTGCCTGGAGTGTACGACAGGCCCTAAGTAATTCACCCCTCCACTTT. This encodes CAWSVRQALSNSPLHF. Full variable domain (missing parts from reference TRBV30 and TRBJ1-6): SQTIHQWPATLVQPVGSPLSLECTVEGTSNPNLYWYRQAAGRGLQLLFYSVGIGQISSEVPQNLSASRPQDRQFILSSKKLLLSDSGFYLCAWSVRQALSNSPLHFGNGTRLTVT.

This chain joins TRBV7-9 and TRBJ1-1, with a possible D match to TRBD1 (6 bases). This CDR3 is 16 amino acids long. With 2 bases removed from V and 5 bases from J, the gap between germline ends came to 18 bases. Germline V gene lookup returns CDR1 SEHNR and CDR2 FQNEAQ (reference sequence). CDR3 protein: CASSLRERGWGTEAFF. The DNA of the CDR3 is TGTGCCAGCAGCTTAAGGGAGAGGGGGTGGGGTACTGAAGCTTTCTTT.

V usage is TRBV24-1 and J usage is TRBJ2-5, with D hard to call. The CDR3 is 13 amino acids. Germline V gene data show CDR1 as KGHDR and CDR2 as SFDVKD. Between the trimmed V and J ends, which lost 6 bases and 2 bases, there was a span of 9 bases. The CDR3, as DNA: TGTGCCACCAGTCTAGACGGACAAGAGACCCAGTACTTC. Residues: CATSLDGQETQYF.

V is TRBV30 and J is TRBJ1-2, with 7 bases identical to TRBD1. CDR3 length: 12 residues. V lost 3 bases, J lost 5 bases, and 3 bases stayed unmatched. Germline V gene sequence: CDR1 GTSNPN, CDR2 SVGIG (reference sequence). Written as DNA, the CDR3 is TGTGCCTGGAGAGGGACAGAGTATGGCTACACCTTC. It codes for CAWRGTEYGYTF.

The chain employs TRBV9 and TRBJ2-1, with D tentatively TRBD2 (5 bases). Trimming cost V 0 bases and J 6 bases, with 19 bases left between them. This CDR3 comprises 17 residues. CDR1 SGDLS and CDR2 YYNGEE come from the germline V gene. CDR3 region: CASSVDPPSGVINEQFF. In nucleotides, the CDR3 is TGTGCCAGCAGCGTAGACCCCCCCAGCGGAGTAATCAATGAGCAGTTCTTC.